A single sample gave rise to the 21 T cell receptor beta chains below, sequenced in a study of blood T cell repertoires in COVID-19. TCRdb keeps only in-frame clones here, not all; method: immunoSEQ multiplex PCR. The table shows some 150,000 clones, with 87% occurring only once. The sequenced sample was peripheral blood. These receptors came from a woman aged 50 to 60 with acute or convalescent COVID-19.

Ten or more counts support this clone. This rearrangement joins TRBV3-1 (or the pseudogene TRBV3-2) to TRBJ2-2; 10 bases are a match to TRBD2. CDR3 size: 16 residues. V was clipped by 8 bases and J by 4 bases; unmatched bases: 10. Germline lookup yields CDR1 LGHDT and CDR2 YNNKEL (reference sequence). The CDR3, as DNA: TGTGCCAGCCTTCGGAGGACTAGCGGACCCACCGGGGAGCTGTTTTTT. It translates to CASLRRTSGPTGELFF.

The rearrangement uses TRBV28 and TRBJ1-2, with D maybe TRBD1 (6 bases). Germline CDR1 MDHEN, CDR2 SYDVKM. The CDR3 is 14 amino acids. Trimming took off 3 bases at V and 3 bases at J, with 11 bases between the two ends. The CDR3 DNA sequence: TGTGCCAGCAGTTTTGTAGGGGGTTACTATGGCTACACCTTC. It codes for CASSFVGGYYGYTF.

The rearrangement uses TRBV6-5 and TRBJ1-1; a weak D match, TRBD1 (5 bases). The germline V gene encodes CDR1 MNHEY and CDR2 SVGAGI. CDR3 size: 14 residues. Trimming shortened V by 2 bases and J by 0 bases, and 7 bases separated the two germline ends. The DNA for the CDR3 is TGTGCCAGCAGTTACCGACAGTTGAACACTGAAGCTTTCTTT. This codes for CASSYRQLNTEAFF.

The chain carries TRBV2 and TRBJ1-2; weak D call: TRBD1 (6 bases). Germline CDR1 reads SNHLY; CDR2 reads FYNNEI. V lost 7 bases and J 4 bases, leaving 16 bases between the germline ends. CDR3 length: 14 amino acids. This CDR3 reads CASNREQGPYGYTF. In DNA, the CDR3 is TGTGCCAGCAACCGAGAACAGGGTCCCTATGGCTACACCTTC. Using reference TRBV2 and TRBJ1-2 for the parts outside the CDR3, the full variable domain is EPEVTQTPSHQVTQMGQEVILRCVPISNHLYFYWYRQILGQKVEFLVSFYNNEISEKSEIFDDQFSVERPDGSNFTLKIRSTKLEDSAMYFCASNREQGPYGYTFGSGTRLTVV.

This clone was counted once. This chain links TRBV5-1 with TRBJ1-3; tentative D call: TRBD1 (5 bases). With 5 bases removed from V and 0 bases from J, the gap between germline ends came to 12 bases. Germline CDR1 SGHRS, CDR2 YFSETQ. This CDR3 is built from 15 residues. The CDR3 DNA reads as TGCGCCAGCAGTCCAGGGATTAGCTCTGGAAACACCATATATTTT. As protein: CASSPGISSGNTIYF.

For the CDR3, the DNA is TGCGCCAGCAGCCGTAGACAGACGTCTAATGAAAAACTGTTTTTT. Its protein product is CASSRRQTSNEKLFF. The J gene is TRBJ1-4, the V gene TRBV4-3, with D possibly TRBD1 on 5 matching bases. The CDR3 has 15 residues. Germline lookup yields CDR1 LGHNA and CDR2 YSLEER. Trimming cost V 4 bases and J 3 bases, with 12 bases left between them.

This sequence joins TRBV27 and TRBJ2-1; TRBD1 is a possible D gene (6 bases). The CDR3 is 12 amino acids. Germline loops: CDR1 MNHEY, CDR2 SMNVEV (reference sequence). Trimming took off 8 bases at V and 9 bases at J, with 14 bases between the two ends. CDR3 residues: CASGWVDSEQFF. The CDR3 bases are TGTGCCAGCGGTTGGGTGGACAGTGAGCAGTTCTTC.

This clone was recorded a few times. The V call is TRBV7-8, the J call TRBJ1-1; D gene unclear. The CDR3 spans 12 residues. Trimming removed 5 bases from V and 2 bases from J, with 6 bases in between. CDR1 is SGHVS, CDR2 FQNEAQ, per germline. The CDR3 DNA reads TGTGCCAGCAGCCCATTTAACACTGAAGCTTTCTTT. Residues: CASSPFNTEAFF.

This chain links TRBV5-5 with TRBJ2-3, with 8 bases that match TRBD1. The germline gives CDR1 SGHKS, CDR2 YYEKEE (reference sequence). V lost 0 bases, J lost 6 bases, and 3 bases stayed unmatched. This CDR3 region has 14 residues. The CDR3, as DNA: TGTGCCAGCAGCTTGGGCAGGGGGCGGGATACGCAGTATTTT. As protein: CASSLGRGRDTQYF.

The V and J genes are TRBV5-4 and TRBJ2-3; no definite D call. The CDR3 is 14 amino acids. Germline assignment: CDR1 SGHNT and CDR2 YYREEE (reference sequence). V was clipped by 0 bases and J by 4 bases, with 9 bases between them. Written as DNA, the CDR3 is TGTGCCAGCAGCTTGGTGTTAGCTCCAGATACGCAGTATTTT. Translation gives CASSLVLAPDTQYF.

The CDR3 is CASSQRDRTNEKLFF. The CDR3 DNA reads TGCGCCAGCAGCCAAAGGGACAGGACTAATGAAAAACTGTTTTTT. The chain employs TRBV4-3 and TRBJ1-4; 8 nucleotides agree with TRBD1. Germline trimming cut 2 bases from V and 2 bases from J; bases unmatched to any gene: 1. The germline V gene encodes CDR1 LGHNA and CDR2 YSLEER. CDR3 length equals 15 residues.

The chain uses TRBV9 and TRBJ1-2; D gene unclear. The germline gives CDR1 SGDLS, CDR2 YYNGEE. The CDR3 spans 13 residues. The V end was cut by 4 bases, the J end by 0 bases, with 7 bases between. CDR3 protein: CASSSRPNYGYTF. In nucleotides, the CDR3 is TGTGCCAGCAGCTCCCGTCCTAACTATGGCTACACCTTC.

In DNA, the CDR3 is TGTGCCAGCAGGGACTTGTCTTACAACTATGGCTACACCTTC. As protein: CASRDLSYNYGYTF. V is TRBV27 and J is TRBJ1-2; unclear D gene. Germline lookup yields CDR1 MNHEY and CDR2 SMNVEV (reference sequence). The CDR3 contains 14 residues. Trimming took off 6 bases at V and 2 bases at J, with 13 bases between the two ends.

The chain recombines TRBV4-1 with TRBJ2-7; 9 bases are shared with TRBD2. The germline gives CDR1 MGHRA, CDR2 YSYEKL. The J segment lost 7 bases and the V segment lost 0 bases, leaving 7 bases of the junction unmatched. The CDR3 sequence is 15 residues long. The CDR3 nucleotides are TGCGCCAGCAGCCAAGAGCTAGCGGGGTCGCCGGAGCAGTACTTC. Its protein product is CASSQELAGSPEQYF.

The chain links TRBV13 to TRBJ1-6, with 7 bases that match TRBD1. Germline values: CDR1 PRHDT, CDR2 FYEKMQ (reference sequence). Trimming at V came to 6 bases and at J to 2 bases, leaving 13 bases not matched to a gene. The length of the CDR3 is 18 residues. The CDR3 spells CASSASRGGEAYNSPLHF. The CDR3 nucleotides are TGTGCCAGCAGTGCATCGAGAGGGGGCGAGGCCTATAATTCACCCCTCCACTTT.

The gene calls are TRBV5-6 and TRBJ1-1; 7 nucleotides match TRBD1. Germline assignment: CDR1 SGHDT and CDR2 YYEEEE. The CDR3 runs 15 residues. V lost 2 bases and J lost 6; bases outside the gene matches: 10. This chain's CDR3 is CASSLARGLTSEAFF. As DNA, the CDR3 is TGTGCCAGCAGCTTAGCGAGGGGGCTGACCTCTGAAGCTTTCTTT.

The chain recombines TRBV19 with TRBJ1-1, with 7 bases identical to TRBD1. The J segment lost 1 base and the V segment lost 8 bases, leaving 4 bases of the junction unmatched. CDR1 is LNHDA, CDR2 SQIVND, per germline (reference sequence). This CDR3 is built from 13 residues. The CDR3: CASDRQGNTEAFF. DNA of the CDR3: TGTGCCAGTGACAGACAGGGGAACACTGAAGCTTTCTTT. The full variable domain, in which reference TRBV19 and TRBJ1-1 provide the parts outside the CDR3, is DGGITQSPKYLFRKEGQNVTLSCEQNLNHDAMYWYRQDPGQGLRLIYYSQIVNDFQKGDIAEGYSVSREKKESFPLTVTSAQKNPTAFYLCASDRQGNTEAFFGQGTRLTVV.

V usage is TRBV11-2 and J usage is TRBJ2-5, with TRBD1 identical over 7 bases. Germline CDR1 and CDR2: SGHAT and FQNNGV. CDR3 size: 15 residues. J was trimmed by 5 bases and V by 3 bases; bases with no gene match: 9. The CDR3 here is CASSFGEGGMETQYF. CDR3 DNA sequence: TGTGCCAGCAGCTTTGGGGAAGGGGGCATGGAGACCCAGTACTTC.

The chain carries TRBV6-2 or TRBV6-3 and TRBJ2-1, with a tentative D call TRBD2 (7 bases). Trimming left V 4 bases short and J 6 bases short, with 13 bases between. Germline V gene sequence: CDR1 MNHEY, CDR2 SVGEGT. This CDR3 has 14 amino acids. The CDR3, as DNA: TGTGCCAGCAGTTTGGCGGGGGCCGCCAATGAGCAGTTCTTC. Translating gives CASSLAGAANEQFF.

The rearrangement joins TRBV14 to TRBJ1-6, with D possibly TRBD1 on 6 matching bases. The CDR3 consists of 12 residues. The germline V gene has CDR1 SGHDN and CDR2 FVKESK. V was trimmed by 3 bases and J by 13 bases, leaving 10 bases between them. In DNA form, the CDR3 reads TGTGCCAGCAGCCAGGAACAGGGTCCCCTCCACTTT. Translated: CASSQEQGPLHF.

The gene calls are TRBV10-1 and TRBJ2-1, with a weak D call TRBD2 (6 bases). This CDR3 comprises 12 residues. Between the trimmed V and J ends, which lost 10 bases and 8 bases, there was a span of 15 bases. The germline V gene has CDR1 WNHNN and CDR2 SYGVQD (reference sequence). CDR3 in DNA: TGCGCCACTCGACTAGTTTCCGATGAGCAGTTCTTC. Encoded protein: CATRLVSDEQFF.